This T cell receptor (beta chain) was recovered during a study of blood T cell repertoires in COVID-19. As for the study in general: Specimens from acute and convalescent COVID-19 originated in the United States, Italy and Spain.

CDR1 and CDR2 (germline): KGHSH, LQKENI. V was clipped by 2 bases and J by 7 bases, with 12 bases between them. CDR3 length: 14 amino acids. Everyone who took part was 18 to 89 years old, and they came from about 25 US areas. Participants' reported clinical history set cohort assignment. TCRdb keeps only in-frame clones here, not all; method: immunoSEQ multiplex PCR. Of a few hundred thousand clones in the sample, less than 90% were seen once. The sample holds a few counts of this clone. Material: PBMCs or T cells enriched from blood (not recorded which). The sequence was collected from a woman aged 50 to 65 who had recovered from COVID-19. The V and J genes are TRBV18 and TRBJ2-1; D is uncertain. The CDR3 loop reads CASSPELLVNEQFF. The DNA for the CDR3 is TGTGCCAGCTCACCAGAGCTGCTAGTAAATGAGCAGTTCTTC.